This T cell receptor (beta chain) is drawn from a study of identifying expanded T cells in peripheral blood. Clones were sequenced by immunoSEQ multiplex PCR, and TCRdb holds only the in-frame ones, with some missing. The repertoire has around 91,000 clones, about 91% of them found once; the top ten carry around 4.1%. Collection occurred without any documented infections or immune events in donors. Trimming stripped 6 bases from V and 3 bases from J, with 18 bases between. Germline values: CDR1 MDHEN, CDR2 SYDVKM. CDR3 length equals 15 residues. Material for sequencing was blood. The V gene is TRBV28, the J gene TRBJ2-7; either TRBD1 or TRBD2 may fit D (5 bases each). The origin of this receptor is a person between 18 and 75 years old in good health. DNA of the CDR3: TGTGCCAGCAGCTGGGGAACCGGGACGGACTACGAGCAGTACTTC. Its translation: CASSWGTGTDYEQYF.